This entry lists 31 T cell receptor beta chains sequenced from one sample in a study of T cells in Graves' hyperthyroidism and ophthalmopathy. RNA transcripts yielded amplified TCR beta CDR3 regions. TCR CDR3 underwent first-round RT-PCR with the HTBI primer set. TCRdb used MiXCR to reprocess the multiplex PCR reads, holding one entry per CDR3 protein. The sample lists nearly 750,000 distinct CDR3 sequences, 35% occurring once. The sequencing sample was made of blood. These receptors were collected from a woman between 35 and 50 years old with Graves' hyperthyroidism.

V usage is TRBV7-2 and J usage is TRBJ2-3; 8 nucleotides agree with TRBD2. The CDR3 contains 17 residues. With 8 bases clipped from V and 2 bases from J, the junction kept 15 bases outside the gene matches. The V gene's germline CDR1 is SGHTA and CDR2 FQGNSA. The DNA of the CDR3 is TGTGCCAGCCGGACAATTGGGGGCGGGGGGATCACAGATACGCAGTATTTT. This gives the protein CASRTIGGGGITDTQYF.

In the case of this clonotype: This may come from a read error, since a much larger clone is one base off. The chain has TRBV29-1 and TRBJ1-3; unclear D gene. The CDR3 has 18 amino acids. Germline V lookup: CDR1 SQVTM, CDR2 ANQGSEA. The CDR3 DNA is TGCGGCGTTGCCAAGGGAGGAGGCAGGTCGCTCTCTGGAAACACCATATATTTT. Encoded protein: CGVAKGGGRSLSGNTIYF.

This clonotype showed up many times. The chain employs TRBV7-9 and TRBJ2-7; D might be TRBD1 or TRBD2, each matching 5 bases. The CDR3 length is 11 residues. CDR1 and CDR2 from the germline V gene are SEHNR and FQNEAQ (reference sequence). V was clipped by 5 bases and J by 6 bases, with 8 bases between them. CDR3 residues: CASSPGTEQYF. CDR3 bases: TGTGCCAGCAGCCCTGGGACCGAGCAGTACTTC.

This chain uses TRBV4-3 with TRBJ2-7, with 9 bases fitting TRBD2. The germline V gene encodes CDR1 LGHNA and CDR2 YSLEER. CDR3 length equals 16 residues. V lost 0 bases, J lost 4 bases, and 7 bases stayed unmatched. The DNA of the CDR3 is TGCGCCAGCAGCCAAGATGGGCGGGAGGGCCGATACGAGCAGTACTTC. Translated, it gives CASSQDGREGRYEQYF.

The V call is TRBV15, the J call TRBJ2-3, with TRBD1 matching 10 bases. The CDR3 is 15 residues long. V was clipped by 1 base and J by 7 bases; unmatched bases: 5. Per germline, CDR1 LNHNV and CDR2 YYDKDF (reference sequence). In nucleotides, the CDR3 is TGTGCCACCAGCAGAGGGACAGGGGGAGGAAATACGCAGTATTTT. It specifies CATSRGTGGGNTQYF.

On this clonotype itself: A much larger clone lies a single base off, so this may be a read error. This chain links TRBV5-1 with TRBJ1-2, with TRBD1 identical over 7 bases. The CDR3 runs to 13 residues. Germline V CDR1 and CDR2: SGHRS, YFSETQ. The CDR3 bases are TGTGCCAGCAGCACAGACAGGGAGCATGGCTACACCTTC. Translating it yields CASSTDREHGYTF.

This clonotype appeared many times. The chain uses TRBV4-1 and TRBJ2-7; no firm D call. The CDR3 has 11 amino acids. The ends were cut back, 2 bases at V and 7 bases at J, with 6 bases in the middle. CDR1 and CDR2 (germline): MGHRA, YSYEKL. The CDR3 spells CASSQFREQYF. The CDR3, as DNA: TGCGCCAGCAGCCAATTCCGGGAGCAGTACTTC.

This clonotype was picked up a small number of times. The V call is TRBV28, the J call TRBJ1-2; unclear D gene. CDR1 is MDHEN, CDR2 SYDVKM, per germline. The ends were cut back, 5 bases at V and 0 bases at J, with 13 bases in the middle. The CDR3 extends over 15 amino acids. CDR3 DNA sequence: TGTGCCAGCAGTGTGGGCTCCCTAGCTAACTATGGCTACACCTTC. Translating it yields CASSVGSLANYGYTF.

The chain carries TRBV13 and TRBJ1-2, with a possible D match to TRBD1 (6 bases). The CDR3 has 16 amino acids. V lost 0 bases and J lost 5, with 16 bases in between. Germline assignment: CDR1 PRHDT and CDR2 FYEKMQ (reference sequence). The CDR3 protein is CASSLGLAGVGYGYTF. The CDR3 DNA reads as TGTGCCAGCAGCTTAGGCTTGGCAGGGGTTGGATATGGCTACACCTTC. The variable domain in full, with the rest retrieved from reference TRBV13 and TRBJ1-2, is AAGVIQSPRHLIKEKRETATLKCYPIPRHDTVYWYQQGPGQDPQFLISFYEKMQSDKGSIPDRFSAQQFSDYHSELNMSSLELGDSALYFCASSLGLAGVGYGYTFGSGTRLTVV.

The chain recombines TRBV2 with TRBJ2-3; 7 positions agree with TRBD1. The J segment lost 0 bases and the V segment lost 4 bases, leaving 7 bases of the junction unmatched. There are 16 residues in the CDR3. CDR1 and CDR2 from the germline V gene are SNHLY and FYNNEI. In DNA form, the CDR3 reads TGTGCCAGCAGTGGGGGACAGCGACTTAGCACAGATACGCAGTATTTT. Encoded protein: CASSGGQRLSTDTQYF.

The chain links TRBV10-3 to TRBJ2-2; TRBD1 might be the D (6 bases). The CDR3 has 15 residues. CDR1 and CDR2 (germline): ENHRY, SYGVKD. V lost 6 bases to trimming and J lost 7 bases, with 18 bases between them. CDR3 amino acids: CAIRGSGGKDGELFF. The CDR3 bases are TGTGCCATCAGGGGATCTGGGGGCAAGGACGGGGAGCTGTTTTTT.

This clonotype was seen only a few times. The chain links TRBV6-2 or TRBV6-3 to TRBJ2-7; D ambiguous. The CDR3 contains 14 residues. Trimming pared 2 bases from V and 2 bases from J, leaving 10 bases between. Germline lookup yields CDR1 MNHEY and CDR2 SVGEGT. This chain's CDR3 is CASSYPEATYEQYF. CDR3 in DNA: TGTGCCAGCAGTTACCCAGAGGCGACCTACGAGCAGTACTTC.

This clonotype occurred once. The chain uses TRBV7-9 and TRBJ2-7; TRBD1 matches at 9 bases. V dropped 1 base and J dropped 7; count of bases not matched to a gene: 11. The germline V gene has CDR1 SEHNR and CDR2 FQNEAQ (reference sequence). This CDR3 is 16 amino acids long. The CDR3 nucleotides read TGTGCCAGCAGCTTAGTCGGGACAGGGAAATACAATGAGCAGTACTTC. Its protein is CASSLVGTGKYNEQYF.

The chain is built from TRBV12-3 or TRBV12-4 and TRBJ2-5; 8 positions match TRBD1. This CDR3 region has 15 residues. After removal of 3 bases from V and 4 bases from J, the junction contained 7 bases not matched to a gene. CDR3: CASSLVQGVGETQYF. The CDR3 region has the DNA TGTGCCAGCAGTTTGGTACAGGGGGTGGGAGAGACCCAGTACTTC.

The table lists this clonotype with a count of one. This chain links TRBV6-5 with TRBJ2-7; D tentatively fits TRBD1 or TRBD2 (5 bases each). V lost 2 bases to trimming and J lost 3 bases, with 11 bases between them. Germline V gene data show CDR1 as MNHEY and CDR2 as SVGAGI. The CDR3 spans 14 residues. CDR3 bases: TGTGCCAGCAGTTACCGGGGCGGATACTACGAGCAGTACTTC. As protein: CASSYRGGYYEQYF.

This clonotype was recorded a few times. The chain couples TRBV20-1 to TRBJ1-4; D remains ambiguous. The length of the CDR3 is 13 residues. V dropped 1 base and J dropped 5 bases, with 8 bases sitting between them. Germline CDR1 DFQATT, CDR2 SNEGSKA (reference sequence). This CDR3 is CSARVRLNEKLFF. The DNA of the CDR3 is TGCAGTGCTAGAGTACGGTTAAATGAAAAACTGTTTTTT.

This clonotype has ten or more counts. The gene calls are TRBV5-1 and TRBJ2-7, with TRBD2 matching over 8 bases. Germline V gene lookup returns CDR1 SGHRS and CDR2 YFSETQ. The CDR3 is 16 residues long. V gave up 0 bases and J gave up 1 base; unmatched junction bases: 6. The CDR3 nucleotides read TGCGCCAGCAGCTTGGTCTTCCGCGGGGGGTCCTACGAGCAGTACTTC. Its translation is CASSLVFRGGSYEQYF.

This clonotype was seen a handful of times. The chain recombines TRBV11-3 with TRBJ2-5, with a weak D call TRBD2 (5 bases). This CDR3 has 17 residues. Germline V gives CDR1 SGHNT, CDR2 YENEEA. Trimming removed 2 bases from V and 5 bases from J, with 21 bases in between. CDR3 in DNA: TGTGCCAGCAGCTTATTCTCTGGCTCCATGAGGGTGGAGACCCAGTACTTC. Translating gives CASSLFSGSMRVETQYF.

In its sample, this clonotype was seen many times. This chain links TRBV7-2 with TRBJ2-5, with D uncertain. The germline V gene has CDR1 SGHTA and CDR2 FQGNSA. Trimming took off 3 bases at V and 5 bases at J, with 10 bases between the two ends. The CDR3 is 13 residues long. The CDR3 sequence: CASSFARIETQYF. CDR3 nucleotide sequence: TGTGCCAGCAGCTTTGCTAGAATTGAGACCCAGTACTTC.

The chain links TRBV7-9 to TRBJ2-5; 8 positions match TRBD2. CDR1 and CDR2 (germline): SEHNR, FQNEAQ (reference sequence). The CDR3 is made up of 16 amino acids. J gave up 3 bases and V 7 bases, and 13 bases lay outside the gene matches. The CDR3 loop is CASMERSGRNEETQYF. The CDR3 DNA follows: TGTGCCAGCATGGAAAGAAGCGGGAGAAATGAAGAGACCCAGTACTTC.

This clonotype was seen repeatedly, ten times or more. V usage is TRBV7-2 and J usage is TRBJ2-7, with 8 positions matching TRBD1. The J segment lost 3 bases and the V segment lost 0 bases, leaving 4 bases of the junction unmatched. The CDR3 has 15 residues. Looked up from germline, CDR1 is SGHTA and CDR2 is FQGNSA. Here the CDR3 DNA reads TGTGCCAGCAGCTTAGCGTCGACAGGGGACTACGAGCAGTACTTC. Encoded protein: CASSLASTGDYEQYF.

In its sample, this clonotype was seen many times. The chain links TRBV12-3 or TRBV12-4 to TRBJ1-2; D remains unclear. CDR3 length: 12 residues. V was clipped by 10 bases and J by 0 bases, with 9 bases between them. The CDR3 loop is CATLRTNYGYTF. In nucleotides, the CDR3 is TGTGCCACCCTCAGGACTAACTATGGCTACACCTTC.

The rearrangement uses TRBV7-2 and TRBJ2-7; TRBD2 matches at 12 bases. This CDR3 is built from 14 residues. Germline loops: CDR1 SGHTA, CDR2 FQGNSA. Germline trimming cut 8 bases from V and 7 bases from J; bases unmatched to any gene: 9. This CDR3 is CASSTSGSRNEQYF. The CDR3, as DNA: TGTGCCAGCTCGACTAGCGGGAGTCGGAATGAGCAGTACTTC.

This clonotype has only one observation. CDR3 amino acids: CASSESPQGRNGYTF. Here the CDR3 DNA reads TGCGCCAGCAGTGAGTCTCCCCAGGGACGGAATGGCTACACCTTC. The rearrangement links TRBV10-1 to TRBJ1-2; TRBD1 might be the D (5 bases). Trimming left V 0 bases short and J 6 bases short, with 14 bases between. Germline CDR1 reads WNHNN; CDR2 reads SYGVQD (reference sequence). The CDR3 sequence is 15 residues long.

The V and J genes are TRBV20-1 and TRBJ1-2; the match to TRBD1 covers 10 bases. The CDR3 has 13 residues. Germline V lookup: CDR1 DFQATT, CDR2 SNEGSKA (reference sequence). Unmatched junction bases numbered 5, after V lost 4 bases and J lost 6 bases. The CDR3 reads CSATDRGIHGYTF. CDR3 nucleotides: TGCAGTGCTACGGACAGGGGGATCCATGGCTACACCTTC.

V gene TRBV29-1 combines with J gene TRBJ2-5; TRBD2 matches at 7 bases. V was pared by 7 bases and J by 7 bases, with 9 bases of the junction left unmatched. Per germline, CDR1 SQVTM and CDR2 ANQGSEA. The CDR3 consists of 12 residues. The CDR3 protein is CSAGLDVGTQYF. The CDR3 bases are TGCAGCGCCGGACTAGATGTCGGGACCCAGTACTTC.

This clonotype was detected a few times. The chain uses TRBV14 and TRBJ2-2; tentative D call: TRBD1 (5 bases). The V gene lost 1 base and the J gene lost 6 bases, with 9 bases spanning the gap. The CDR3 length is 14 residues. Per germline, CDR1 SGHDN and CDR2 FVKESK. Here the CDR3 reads CASSQVREAGELFF. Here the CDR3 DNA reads TGTGCCAGCAGCCAAGTCAGGGAAGCCGGGGAGCTGTTTTTT.

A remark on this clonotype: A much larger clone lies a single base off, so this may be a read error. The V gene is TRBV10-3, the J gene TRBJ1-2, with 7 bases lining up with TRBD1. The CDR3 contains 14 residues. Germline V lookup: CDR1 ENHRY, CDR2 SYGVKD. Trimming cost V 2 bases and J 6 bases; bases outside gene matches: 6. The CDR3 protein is CAISEKVDRHGYTF. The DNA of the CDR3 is TGTGCCATCAGTGAGAAAGTGGACAGGCATGGCTACACCTTC.

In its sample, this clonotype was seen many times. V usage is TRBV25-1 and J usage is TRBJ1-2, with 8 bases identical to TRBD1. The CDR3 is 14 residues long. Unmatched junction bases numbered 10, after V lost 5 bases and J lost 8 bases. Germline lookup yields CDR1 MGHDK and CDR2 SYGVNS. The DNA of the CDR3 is TGTGCCAGCAGTCCTGCCGGGACAGGTGGCGGCTACACCTTC. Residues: CASSPAGTGGGYTF.

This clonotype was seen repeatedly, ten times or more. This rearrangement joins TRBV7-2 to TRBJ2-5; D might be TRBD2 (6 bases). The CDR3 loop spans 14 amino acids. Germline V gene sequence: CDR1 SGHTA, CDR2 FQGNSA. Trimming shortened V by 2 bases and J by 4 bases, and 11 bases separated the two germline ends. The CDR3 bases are TGTGCCAGCAGCTTAAGTGGGGGGACAGAGACCCAGTACTTC. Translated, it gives CASSLSGGTETQYF.

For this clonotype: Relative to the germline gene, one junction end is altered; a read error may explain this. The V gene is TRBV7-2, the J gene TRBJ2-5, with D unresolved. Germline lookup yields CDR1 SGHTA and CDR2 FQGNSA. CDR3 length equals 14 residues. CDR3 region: CASSQDRVQETQYF. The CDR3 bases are TGCGCCAGCAGCCAAGACCGCGTCCAAGAGACCCAGTACTTC.